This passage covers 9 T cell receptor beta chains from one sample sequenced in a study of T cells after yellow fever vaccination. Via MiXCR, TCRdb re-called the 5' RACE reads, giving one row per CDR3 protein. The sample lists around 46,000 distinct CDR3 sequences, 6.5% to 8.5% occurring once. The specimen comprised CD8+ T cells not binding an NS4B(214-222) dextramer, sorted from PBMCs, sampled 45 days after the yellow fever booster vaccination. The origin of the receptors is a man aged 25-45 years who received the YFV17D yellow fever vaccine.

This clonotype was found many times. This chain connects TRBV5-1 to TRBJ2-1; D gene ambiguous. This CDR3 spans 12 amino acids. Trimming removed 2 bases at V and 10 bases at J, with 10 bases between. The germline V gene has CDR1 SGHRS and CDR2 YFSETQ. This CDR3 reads CASSFSAAEQFF. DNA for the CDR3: TGCGCCAGCAGCTTCTCTGCGGCAGAGCAGTTCTTC.

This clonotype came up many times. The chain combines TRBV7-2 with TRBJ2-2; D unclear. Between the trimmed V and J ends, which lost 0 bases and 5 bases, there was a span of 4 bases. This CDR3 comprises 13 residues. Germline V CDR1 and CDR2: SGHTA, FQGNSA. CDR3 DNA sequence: TGTGCCAGCAGCTTAGCGATAACCGGGGAGCTGTTTTTT. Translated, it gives CASSLAITGELFF.

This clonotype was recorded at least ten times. The CDR3 protein is CASSIAAYNEQFF. The CDR3 DNA reads TGTGCCAGCAGTATAGCGGCTTACAATGAGCAGTTCTTC. V and J are TRBV6-2 or TRBV6-3 and TRBJ2-1; D is perhaps TRBD2 (6 bases). The CDR3 runs 13 residues. CDR1 is MNHEY, CDR2 SVGEGT, per germline. Deletions cut 5 bases from V and 4 bases from J, with 9 bases between.

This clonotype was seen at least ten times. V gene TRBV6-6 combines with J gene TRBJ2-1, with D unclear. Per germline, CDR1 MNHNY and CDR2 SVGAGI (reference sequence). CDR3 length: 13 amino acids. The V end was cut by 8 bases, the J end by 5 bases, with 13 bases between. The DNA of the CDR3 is TGTGCCAGCTACACTACTACCAACAATGAGCAGTTCTTC. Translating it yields CASYTTTNNEQFF.

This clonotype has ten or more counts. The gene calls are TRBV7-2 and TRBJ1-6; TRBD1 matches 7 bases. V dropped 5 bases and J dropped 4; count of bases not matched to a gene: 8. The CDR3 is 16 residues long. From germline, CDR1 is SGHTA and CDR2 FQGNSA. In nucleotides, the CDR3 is TGTGCCAGCAGCCCCGACCGGGACAGTTATAATTCACCCCTCCACTTT. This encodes CASSPDRDSYNSPLHF.

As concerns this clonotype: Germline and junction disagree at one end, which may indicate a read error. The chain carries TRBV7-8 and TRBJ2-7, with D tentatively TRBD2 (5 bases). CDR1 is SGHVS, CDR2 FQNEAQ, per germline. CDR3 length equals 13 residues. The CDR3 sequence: CASSLTLAPGPDF. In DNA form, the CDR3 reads TGTGCCAGCAGCTTAACTTTAGCGCCAGGCCCGGACTTC.

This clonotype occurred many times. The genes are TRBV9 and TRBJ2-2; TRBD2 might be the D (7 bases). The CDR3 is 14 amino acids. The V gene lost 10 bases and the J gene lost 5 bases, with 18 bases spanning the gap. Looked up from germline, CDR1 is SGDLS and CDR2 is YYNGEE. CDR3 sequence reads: CASQLGGGTGELFF. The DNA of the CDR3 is TGTGCCTCCCAACTAGGGGGGGGGACCGGGGAGCTGTTTTTT.

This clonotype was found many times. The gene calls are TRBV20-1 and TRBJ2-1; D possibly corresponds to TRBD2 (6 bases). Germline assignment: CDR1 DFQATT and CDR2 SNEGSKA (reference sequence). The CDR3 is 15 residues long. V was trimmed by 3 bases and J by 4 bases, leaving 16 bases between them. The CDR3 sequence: CSASLALAPYNEQFF. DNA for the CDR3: TGCAGTGCTAGTCTGGCCCTAGCGCCATACAATGAGCAGTTCTTC.

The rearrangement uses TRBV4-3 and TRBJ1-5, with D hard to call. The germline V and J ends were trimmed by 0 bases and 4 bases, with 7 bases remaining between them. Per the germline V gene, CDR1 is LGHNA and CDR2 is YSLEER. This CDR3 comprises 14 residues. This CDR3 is CASSQDMVNQPQHF. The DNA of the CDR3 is TGCGCCAGCAGCCAAGATATGGTTAATCAGCCCCAGCATTTT.